Sequencing of this T cell receptor (beta chain) was carried out in a study of OX40 agonist ivuxolimab in advanced cancers. Study information: Every 2 weeks, patients received ivuxolimab intravenously, dosed at 0.01 to 10 mg/kg. Patients with hepatocellular carcinoma, melanoma, renal cell or head and neck cancer made up the dose-escalation patients.

Points from the study as a whole: Clonal expansion in partial responders at 0.1-3.0 mg/kg ranked among the lowest. Clonal expansion from baseline to week 6 occurred in both CD4+ and CD8+ T cells.

Germline V gene lookup returns CDR1 SNHLY and CDR2 FYNNEI. The CDR3 covers 15 residues. As to this clone: What it binds is unknown. An end of the junction does not agree with germline; a read error may underlie this.

Profiled with immunoSEQ multiplex PCR; TCRdb holds only in-frame clones, not every one. The sample contains under 12,000 clones, roughly nine tenths of which appear only once. V and J are TRBV2 and TRBJ1-1, with 9 bases matching TRBD1. The sequence derives from an adult with an advanced solid tumor such as melanoma, head and neck, liver or kidney cancer. Sequenced material: CD4+ or CD8+ T cells sorted from blood, taken in a trial of the OX40 agonist ivuxolimab. CDR3 DNA: TGTGCCAGCACCGAGAGGACAGGGGAGAACGCTGAAGCTTTCTTT. This translates into CASTERTGENAEAFF.